This T cell receptor beta chain was captured by sequencing in a study of cytomegalovirus exposure and HLA in healthy donors. Study-level results: Analysis performed later showed TCR beta chains linked to HLA being more clonally expanded than equally common others. Association of a missense DCLRE1C variant with TCR beta V- and J-gene trimming was reported in a later analysis. Analyses of presence and absence presupposed an approximately uniform sequencing depth across donors. Previously analyzed data showed that most TCR beta V segments were productive at a frequency of about 87% or about 30%.

The CDR3 covers 13 residues. Trimming took off 2 bases at V and 7 bases at J, with 8 bases between the two ends. CDR1 and CDR2 (germline): LNHDA, SQIVND (reference sequence). Comment on this clone: Its antigen remains unknown.

In the PCR, 60 Vbeta and 13 Jbeta primers were used. Clones were sequenced by immunoSEQ multiplex PCR, and TCRdb holds only the in-frame ones, with some missing. Of approximately 140,000 clones listed, around 79% are singletons. The rearrangement uses TRBV19 and TRBJ2-2; D perhaps matches TRBD1 (6 bases). The origin of this receptor is a man between 18 and 29 years old in good health and CMV-seronegative. Sequencing input: PBMCs. This chain's CDR3 is CASSIQGYGELFF. The CDR3 bases are TGTGCCAGTAGTATACAGGGGTACGGGGAGCTGTTTTTT.